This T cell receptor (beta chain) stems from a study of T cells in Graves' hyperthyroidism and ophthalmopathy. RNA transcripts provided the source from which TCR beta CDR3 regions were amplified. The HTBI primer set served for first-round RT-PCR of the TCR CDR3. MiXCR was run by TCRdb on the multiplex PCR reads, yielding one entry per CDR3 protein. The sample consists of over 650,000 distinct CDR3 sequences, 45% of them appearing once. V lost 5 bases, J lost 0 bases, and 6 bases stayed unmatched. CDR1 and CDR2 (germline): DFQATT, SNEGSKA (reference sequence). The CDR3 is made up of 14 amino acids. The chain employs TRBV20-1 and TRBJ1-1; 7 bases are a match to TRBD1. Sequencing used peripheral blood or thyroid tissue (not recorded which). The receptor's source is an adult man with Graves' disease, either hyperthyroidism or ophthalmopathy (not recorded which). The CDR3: CSAGQAFMNTEAFF. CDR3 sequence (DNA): TGCAGTGCTGGACAGGCGTTCATGAACACTGAAGCTTTCTTT.